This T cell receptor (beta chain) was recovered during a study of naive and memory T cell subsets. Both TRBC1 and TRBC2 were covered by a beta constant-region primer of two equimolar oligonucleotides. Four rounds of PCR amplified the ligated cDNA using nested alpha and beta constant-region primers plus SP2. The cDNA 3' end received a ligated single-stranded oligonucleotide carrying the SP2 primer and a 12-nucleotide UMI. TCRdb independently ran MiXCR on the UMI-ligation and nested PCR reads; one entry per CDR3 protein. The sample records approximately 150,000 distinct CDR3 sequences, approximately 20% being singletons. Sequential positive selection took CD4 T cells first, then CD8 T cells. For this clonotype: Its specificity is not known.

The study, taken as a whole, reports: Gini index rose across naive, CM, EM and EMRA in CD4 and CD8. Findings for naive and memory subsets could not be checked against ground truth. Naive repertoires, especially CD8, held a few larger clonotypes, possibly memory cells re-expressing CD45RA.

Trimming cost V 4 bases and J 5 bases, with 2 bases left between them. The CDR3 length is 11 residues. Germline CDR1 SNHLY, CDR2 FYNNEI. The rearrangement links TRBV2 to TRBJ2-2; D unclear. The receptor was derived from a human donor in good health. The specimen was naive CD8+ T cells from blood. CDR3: CASSVTGELFF. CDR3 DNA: TGTGCCAGCAGTGTTACCGGGGAGCTGTTTTTT.